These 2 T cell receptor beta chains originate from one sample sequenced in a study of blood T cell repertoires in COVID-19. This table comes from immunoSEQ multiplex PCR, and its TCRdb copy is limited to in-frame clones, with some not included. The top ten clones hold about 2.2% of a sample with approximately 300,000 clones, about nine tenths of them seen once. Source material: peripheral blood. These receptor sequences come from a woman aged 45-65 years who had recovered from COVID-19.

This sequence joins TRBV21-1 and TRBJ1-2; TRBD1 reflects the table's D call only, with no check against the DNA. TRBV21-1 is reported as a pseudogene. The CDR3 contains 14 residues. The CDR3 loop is CASSVPLRGCGYTF. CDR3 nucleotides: TGTGCCAGCAGCGTTCCCCTCAGGGGCTGCGGCTACACCTTC.

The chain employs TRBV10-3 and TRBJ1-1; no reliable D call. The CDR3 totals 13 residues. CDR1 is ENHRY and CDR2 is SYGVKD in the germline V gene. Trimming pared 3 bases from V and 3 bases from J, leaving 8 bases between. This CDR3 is CAISDGVDTEAFF. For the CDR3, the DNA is TGTGCCATCAGTGACGGGGTGGACACTGAAGCTTTCTTT.